This T cell receptor (beta chain) appears in the sequencing data of a study of shared clonotypes between healthy human individuals. Terminally differentiated effector memory CD45RA+ cells were left out of the naive CD8 fraction, which was CD45RO-negative and positively selected for CCR7. As regards this clone: Its antigen is unknown.

Study-level findings and limits: Memory subsets had estimated richness that was generally smaller than that of naive subsets. Non-shared clonotypes were found to have lower generation probabilities than the clonotypes that were shared by all four of the sorted-subset donors.

With 11 bases removed from V and 3 bases from J, the gap between germline ends came to 17 bases. Germline CDR1 MGHDK, CDR2 SYGVNS. The CDR3 is made up of 13 amino acids. Sequencing used immunoSEQ multiplex PCR; TCRdb keeps in-frame clones, though not all of them. The repertoire includes roughly 570,000 clones, roughly 98% of them detected once, and around 0.3% sits in the top ten. This clonotype originated in a man aged 25-45 years in good health. V and J are TRBV25-1 and TRBJ2-7, with D perhaps TRBD2 (5 bases). The specimen was naive CD8+ T cells sorted from blood. The CDR3 DNA sequence: TGTGCCCGAGGGTCGGAGGAACGCTACGAGCAGTACTTC. Residues: CARGSEERYEQYF.